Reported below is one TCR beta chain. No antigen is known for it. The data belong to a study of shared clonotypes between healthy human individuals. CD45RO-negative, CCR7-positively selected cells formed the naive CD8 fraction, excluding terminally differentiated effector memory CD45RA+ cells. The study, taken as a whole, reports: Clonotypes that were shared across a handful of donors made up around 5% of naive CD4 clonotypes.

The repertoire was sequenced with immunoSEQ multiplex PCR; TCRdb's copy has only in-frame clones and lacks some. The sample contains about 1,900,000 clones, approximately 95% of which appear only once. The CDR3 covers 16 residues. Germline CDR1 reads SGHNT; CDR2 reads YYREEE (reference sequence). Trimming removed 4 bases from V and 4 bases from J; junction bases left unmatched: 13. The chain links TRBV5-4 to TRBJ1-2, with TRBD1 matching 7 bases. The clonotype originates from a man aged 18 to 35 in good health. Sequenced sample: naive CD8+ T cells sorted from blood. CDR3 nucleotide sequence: TGTGCCAGCAGCCCCGGGACAGAAGTCCTCCTCTATGGCTACACCTTC. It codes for CASSPGTEVLLYGYTF.